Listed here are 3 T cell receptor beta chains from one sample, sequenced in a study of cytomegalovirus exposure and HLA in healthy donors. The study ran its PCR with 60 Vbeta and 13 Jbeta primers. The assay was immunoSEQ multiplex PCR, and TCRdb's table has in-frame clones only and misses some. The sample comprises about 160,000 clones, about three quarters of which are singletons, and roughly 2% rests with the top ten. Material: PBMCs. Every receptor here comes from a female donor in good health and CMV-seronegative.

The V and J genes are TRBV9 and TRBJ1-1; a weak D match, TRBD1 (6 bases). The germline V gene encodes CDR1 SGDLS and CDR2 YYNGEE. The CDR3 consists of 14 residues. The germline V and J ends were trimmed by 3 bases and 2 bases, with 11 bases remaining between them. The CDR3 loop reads CASSAPDSNTEAFF. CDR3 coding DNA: TGTGCCAGCAGCGCGCCGGACAGCAACACTGAAGCTTTCTTT.

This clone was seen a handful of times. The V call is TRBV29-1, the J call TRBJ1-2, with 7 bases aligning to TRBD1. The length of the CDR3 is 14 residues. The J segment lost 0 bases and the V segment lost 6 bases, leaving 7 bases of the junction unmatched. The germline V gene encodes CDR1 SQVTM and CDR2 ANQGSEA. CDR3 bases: TGCAGCGTCGCTGGGACAGTCGCTAACTATGGCTACACCTTC. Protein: CSVAGTVANYGYTF. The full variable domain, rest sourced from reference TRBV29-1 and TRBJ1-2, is SAVISQKPSRDICQRGTSLTIQCQVDSQVTMMFWYRQQPGQSLTLIATANQGSEATYESGFVIDKFPISRPNLTFSTLTVSNMSPEDSSIYLCSVAGTVANYGYTFGSGTRLTVV.

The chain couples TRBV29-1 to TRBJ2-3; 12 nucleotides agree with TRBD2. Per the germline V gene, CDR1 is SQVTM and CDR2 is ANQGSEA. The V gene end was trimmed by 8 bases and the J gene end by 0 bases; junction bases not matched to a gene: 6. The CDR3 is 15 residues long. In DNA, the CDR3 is TGCAGCTCGGGACTAGCGGGTTCTAGCACAGATACGCAGTATTTT. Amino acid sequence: CSSGLAGSSTDTQYF.